This T cell receptor (beta chain) came from a study of Ad26.COV2.S vaccination and SARS-CoV-2 variants. As to treatment: around 19 received Ad26.COV2.S at low or high dose, single or two shots; roughly five received placebo; per-sample allocation not given. Sample collection was performed on day 63 after the first vaccine or placebo injection. Germline V gene data show CDR1 as MNHEY and CDR2 as SVGAGI. CDR3 length equals 12 residues. V shed 8 bases and J shed 8 bases, with 15 bases lying between them. TCRdb keeps only in-frame clones here, not all; method: immunoSEQ multiplex PCR. This sample yields hundreds of thousands of clones, of which roughly 90% are seen a single time; approximately 1.5% belongs to the top ten.

Material: peripheral blood, obtained in a trial of Ad26.COV2.S vaccine versus placebo. This chain uses TRBV6-5 with TRBJ1-2; no clear D gene. The sequence came from a person between 18 and 59 years old who received the Ad26.COV2.S COVID-19 vaccine or a placebo. CDR3 sequence reads: CASLGGPGGYTF. The CDR3 nucleotides read TGTGCCAGCCTCGGCGGGCCGGGAGGCTACACCTTC.